This T cell receptor beta chain was recorded in a study of siplizumab effects on memory and regulatory T cells. CDR3 length: 14 amino acids. Looked up from germline, CDR1 is SGHRS and CDR2 is YFSETQ. Trimming shortened V by 6 bases and J by 2 bases, and 14 bases separated the two germline ends. Clones were sequenced by immunoSEQ multiplex PCR, and TCRdb holds only the in-frame ones, with some missing. The repertoire consists of around 110,000 clones, with about 95% occurring once and the leading ten covering roughly 1.7%. This clonotype was sampled from a human donor in good health. This chain connects TRBV5-1 to TRBJ2-5; the D gene is possibly TRBD1 (6 bases). Sequenced material: non-Treg CD4+ T cells sorted from blood. The CDR3 is CASTTLGGQETQYF. The CDR3 nucleotides read TGCGCCAGCACCACGCTAGGGGGTCAAGAGACCCAGTACTTC.